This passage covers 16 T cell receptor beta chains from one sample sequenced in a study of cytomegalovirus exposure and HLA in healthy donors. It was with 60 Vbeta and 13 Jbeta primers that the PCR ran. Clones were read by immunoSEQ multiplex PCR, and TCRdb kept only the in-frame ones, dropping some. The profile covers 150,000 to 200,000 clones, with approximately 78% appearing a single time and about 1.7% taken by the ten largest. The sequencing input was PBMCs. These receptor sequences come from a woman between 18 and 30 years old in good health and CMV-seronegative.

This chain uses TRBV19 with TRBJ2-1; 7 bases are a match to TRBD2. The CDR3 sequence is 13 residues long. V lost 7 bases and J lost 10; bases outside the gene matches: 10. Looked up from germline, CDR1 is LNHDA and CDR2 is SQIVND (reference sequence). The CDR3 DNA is TGTGCCAGTACCCCCGGGGGGATGAGGGAGCAGTTCTTC. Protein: CASTPGGMREQFF.

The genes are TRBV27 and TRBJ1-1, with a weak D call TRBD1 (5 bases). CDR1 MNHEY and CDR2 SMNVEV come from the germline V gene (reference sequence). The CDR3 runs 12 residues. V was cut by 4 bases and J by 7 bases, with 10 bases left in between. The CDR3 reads CASSSDTREAFF. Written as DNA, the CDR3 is TGTGCCAGCAGTTCGGACACCCGTGAAGCTTTCTTT.

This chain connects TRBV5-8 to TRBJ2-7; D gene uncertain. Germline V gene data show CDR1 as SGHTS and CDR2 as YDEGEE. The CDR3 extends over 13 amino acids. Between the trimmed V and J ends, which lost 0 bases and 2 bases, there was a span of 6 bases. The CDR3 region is CASSLGLTYEQYF. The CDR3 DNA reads TGTGCCAGCAGCTTGGGACTTACCTACGAGCAGTACTTC.

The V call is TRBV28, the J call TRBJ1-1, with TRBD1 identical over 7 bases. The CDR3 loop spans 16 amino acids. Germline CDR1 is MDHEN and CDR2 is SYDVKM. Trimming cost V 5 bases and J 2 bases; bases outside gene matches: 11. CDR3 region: CASSASLTGLNTEAFF. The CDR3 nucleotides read TGTGCCAGCAGTGCCAGCCTGACAGGGCTTAACACTGAAGCTTTCTTT.

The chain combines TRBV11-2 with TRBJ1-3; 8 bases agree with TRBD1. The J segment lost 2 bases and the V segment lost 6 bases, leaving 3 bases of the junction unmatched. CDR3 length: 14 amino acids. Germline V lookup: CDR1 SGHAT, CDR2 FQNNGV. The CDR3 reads CASRKDRAGNTIYF. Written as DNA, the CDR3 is TGTGCCAGCAGAAAGGACAGGGCTGGAAACACCATATATTTT. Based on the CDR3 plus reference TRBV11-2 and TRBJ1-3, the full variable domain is EAGVAQSPRYKIIEKRQSVAFWCNPISGHATLYWYQQILGQGPKLLIQFQNNGVVDDSQLPKDRFSAERLKGVDSTLKIQPAKLEDSAVYLCASRKDRAGNTIYFGEGSWLTVV.

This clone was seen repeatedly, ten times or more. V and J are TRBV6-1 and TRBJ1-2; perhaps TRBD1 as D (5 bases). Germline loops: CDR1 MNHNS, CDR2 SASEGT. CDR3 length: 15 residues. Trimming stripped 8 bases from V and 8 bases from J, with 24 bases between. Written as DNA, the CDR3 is TGTGCCAGCGTAACCGGTTGGACATTATCGGTCGGCTACACCTTC. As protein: CASVTGWTLSVGYTF.

The CDR3 here is CASSPGLTNEKLFF. The DNA for the CDR3 is TGTGCCAGCAGTCCCGGACTTACTAATGAAAAACTGTTTTTT. The chain links TRBV4-2 to TRBJ1-4; D gene ambiguous. CDR1 LGHNA and CDR2 YNFKEQ come from the germline V gene. CDR3 length: 14 residues. Between the trimmed V and J ends, which lost 6 bases and 2 bases, there was a span of 10 bases.

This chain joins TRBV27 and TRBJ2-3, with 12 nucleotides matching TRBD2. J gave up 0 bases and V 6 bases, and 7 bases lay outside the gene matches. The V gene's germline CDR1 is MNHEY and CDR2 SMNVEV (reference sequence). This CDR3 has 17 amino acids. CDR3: CASRGRTSGASTDTQYF. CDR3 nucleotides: TGTGCCAGCAGGGGACGGACTAGCGGGGCTAGCACAGATACGCAGTATTTT.

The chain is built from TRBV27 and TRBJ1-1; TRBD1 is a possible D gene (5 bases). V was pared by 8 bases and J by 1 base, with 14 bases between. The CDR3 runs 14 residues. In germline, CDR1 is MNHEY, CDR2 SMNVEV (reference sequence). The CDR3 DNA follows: TGTGCCAGCGGCCAGGCAGGGTCGAACACTGAAGCTTTCTTT. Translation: CASGQAGSNTEAFF.

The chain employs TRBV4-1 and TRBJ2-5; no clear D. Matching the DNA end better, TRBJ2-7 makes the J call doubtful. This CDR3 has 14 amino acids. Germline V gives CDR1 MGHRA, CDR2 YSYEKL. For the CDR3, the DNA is TGCGCCAGCAGCCCCACAAGCGTTTCCTACGAGCAGTACTTC. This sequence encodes CASSPTSVSYEQYF.

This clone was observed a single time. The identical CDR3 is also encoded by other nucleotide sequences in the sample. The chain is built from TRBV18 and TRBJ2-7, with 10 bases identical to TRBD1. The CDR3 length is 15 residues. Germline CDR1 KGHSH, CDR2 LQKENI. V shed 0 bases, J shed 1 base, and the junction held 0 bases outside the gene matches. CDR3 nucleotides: TGTGCCAGCTCACCACCGGGACAGGGGTCCTACGAGCAGTACTTC. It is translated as CASSPPGQGSYEQYF.

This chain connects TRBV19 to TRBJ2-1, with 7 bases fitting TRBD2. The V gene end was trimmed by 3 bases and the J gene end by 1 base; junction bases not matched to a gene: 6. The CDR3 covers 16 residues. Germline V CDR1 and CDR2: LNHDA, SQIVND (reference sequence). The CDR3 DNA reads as TGTGCCAGTAGTATGGATCTAGCGGATTCCTACAATGAGCAGTTCTTC. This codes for CASSMDLADSYNEQFF.

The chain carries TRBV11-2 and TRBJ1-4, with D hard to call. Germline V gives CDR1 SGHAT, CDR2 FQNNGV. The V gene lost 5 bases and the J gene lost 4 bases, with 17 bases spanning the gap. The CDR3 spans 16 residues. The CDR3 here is CASSARGRYSNEKLFF. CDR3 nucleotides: TGTGCCAGCAGCGCTAGAGGGCGGTATAGTAATGAAAAACTGTTTTTT.

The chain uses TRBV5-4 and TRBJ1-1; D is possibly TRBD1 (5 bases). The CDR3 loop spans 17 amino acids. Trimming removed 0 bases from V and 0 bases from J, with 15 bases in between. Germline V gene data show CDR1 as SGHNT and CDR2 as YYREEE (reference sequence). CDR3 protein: CASSLAGWVRMNTEAFF. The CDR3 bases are TGTGCCAGCAGCTTGGCAGGGTGGGTTCGCATGAACACTGAAGCTTTCTTT. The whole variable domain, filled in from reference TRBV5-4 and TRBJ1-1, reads ETGVTQSPTHLIKTRGQQVTLRCSSQSGHNTVSWYQQALGQGPQFIFQYYREEENGRGNFPPRFSGLQFPNYSSELNVNALELDDSALYLCASSLAGWVRMNTEAFFGQGTRLTVV.

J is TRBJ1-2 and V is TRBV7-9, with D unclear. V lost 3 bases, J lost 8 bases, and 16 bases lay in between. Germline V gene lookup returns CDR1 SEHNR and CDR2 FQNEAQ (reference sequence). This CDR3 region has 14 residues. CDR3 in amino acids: CASSLAGFGGGYTF. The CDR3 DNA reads TGTGCCAGCAGCTTGGCGGGGTTTGGAGGAGGCTACACCTTC.

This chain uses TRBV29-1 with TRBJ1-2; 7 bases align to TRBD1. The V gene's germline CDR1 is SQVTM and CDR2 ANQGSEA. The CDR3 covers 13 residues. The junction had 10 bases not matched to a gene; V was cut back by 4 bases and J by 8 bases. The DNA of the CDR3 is TGCAGCGTTGCGGGGACAGTTTCCTTCGGCTACACCTTC. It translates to CSVAGTVSFGYTF. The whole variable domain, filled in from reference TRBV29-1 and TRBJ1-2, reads SAVISQKPSRDICQRGTSLTIQCQVDSQVTMMFWYRQQPGQSLTLIATANQGSEATYESGFVIDKFPISRPNLTFSTLTVSNMSPEDSSIYLCSVAGTVSFGYTFGSGTRLTVV.